This TCR beta chain comes out of a study of blood T cell repertoires in COVID-19. In the study overall: Sources were T cells, B-cell-depleted T cells, or PBMCs; the material itself was cDNA or gDNA.

Authors' processing steps: Reference gene primer amplification yielded estimated nucleated cell counts. Using immunoSEQ multiplex PCR, the repertoire was profiled, and TCRdb retains in-frame clones only, with some absent. V and J calls plus clone size are reproduced from that table; the DNA served to infer D and trimming. The top ten clones hold less than 1% of a sample with 180,000 or so clones, 86% of them seen once. The receptor comes from a man aged 18 to 29 with acute or convalescent COVID-19. The specimen was peripheral blood.

The CDR3 bases are TGTGCCTGGAGTGTAAGCACGCCCTCCTATGGCTACACCTTC. This translates into CAWSVSTPSYGYTF. J is TRBJ1-2 and V is TRBV30; the D is unclear. Trimming pared 0 bases from V and 4 bases from J, leaving 12 bases between. Germline V gene data show CDR1 as GTSNPN and CDR2 as SVGIG (reference sequence). The CDR3 covers 14 residues.